Following are 14 T cell receptor beta chains from one sample sequenced in a study of multiple sclerosis patients with progressive multifocal leukoencephalopathy. Libraries were prepared by immunoSEQ multiplex PCR; TCRdb keeps only in-frame clonotypes and omits some of them. In the table there are 25,000 to 30,000 clones, approximately 85% of which are singletons. Regarding time point: time of PML onset. The specimen comprised PBMCs, sampled from a patient treated with natalizumab. These receptors all stem from a woman under 40 with progressive multifocal leukoencephalopathy.

V and J are TRBV18 and TRBJ2-2, with D possibly matching TRBD2 (6 bases). This CDR3 is built from 14 residues. The germline V gene has CDR1 KGHSH and CDR2 LQKENI. Trimming took off 2 bases at V and 7 bases at J, with 11 bases between the two ends. CDR3 in amino acids: CASSPRGGGGELFF. The CDR3 DNA sequence: TGTGCCAGCTCACCAAGGGGAGGCGGCGGGGAGCTGTTTTTT.

Here the CDR3 DNA reads TGTGCCAGCAGCCCATCCGACGCGCCCTACGAGCAGTACTTC. The encoded protein is CASSPSDAPYEQYF. The V gene is TRBV11-3, the J gene TRBJ2-7; D is undetermined. Germline V lookup: CDR1 SGHNT, CDR2 YENEEA. Trimming pared 5 bases from V and 2 bases from J, leaving 13 bases between. This CDR3 has 14 amino acids. Full variable domain (rest looked up from reference TRBV11-3 and TRBJ2-7): EAGVVQSPRYKIIEKKQPVAFWCNPISGHNTLYWYLQNLGQGPELLIRYENEEAVDDSQLPKDRFSAERLKGVDSTLKIQPAELGDSAVYLCASSPSDAPYEQYFGPGTRLTVT.

The V call is TRBV4-2, the J call TRBJ2-5; TRBD2 matches 9 bases. There are 16 residues in the CDR3. Germline assignment: CDR1 LGHNA and CDR2 YNFKEQ. Trimming cost V 1 base and J 1 base; bases outside gene matches: 4. The CDR3 sequence: CASSQGQAGGQETQYF. The CDR3 nucleotides are TGTGCCAGCAGCCAAGGACAAGCGGGAGGCCAAGAGACCCAGTACTTC.

The V call is TRBV15, the J call TRBJ2-3; D is possibly TRBD1 (5 bases). The V gene lost 0 bases and the J gene lost 2 bases, with 18 bases spanning the gap. The CDR3 covers 18 residues. Germline V gives CDR1 LNHNV, CDR2 YYDKDF (reference sequence). The CDR3 region has the DNA TGTGCCACCAGCAGAGATCCCCCTGGACACCAATTCACAGATACGCAGTATTTT. Amino acids: CATSRDPPGHQFTDTQYF.

J is TRBJ1-4 and V is TRBV7-8, with D unclear. This CDR3 comprises 14 residues. Germline CDR1 reads SGHVS; CDR2 reads FQNEAQ. Trimming took off 2 bases at V and 7 bases at J, with 11 bases between the two ends. CDR3 coding DNA: TGTGCCAGCAGCTTACTAACTGTGGGTGAAAAACTGTTTTTT. Residues: CASSLLTVGEKLFF.

Only one count was recorded for this clone. This chain connects TRBV5-4 to TRBJ1-5; D unresolved. The germline V gene encodes CDR1 SGHNT and CDR2 YYREEE (reference sequence). Trimming pared 1 base from V and 3 bases from J, leaving 8 bases between. This CDR3 region has 14 residues. CDR3 DNA: TGTGCCAGCAGCTTGAGAGGGCCCAATCAGCCCCAGCATTTT. Encoded protein: CASSLRGPNQPQHF. Full variable domain (rest looked up from reference TRBV5-4 and TRBJ1-5): ETGVTQSPTHLIKTRGQQVTLRCSSQSGHNTVSWYQQALGQGPQFIFQYYREEENGRGNFPPRFSGLQFPNYSSELNVNALELDDSALYLCASSLRGPNQPQHFGDGTRLSIL.

This rearrangement joins TRBV7-9 to TRBJ2-1; D perhaps matches TRBD2 (5 bases). Trimming took off 6 bases at V and 8 bases at J, with 17 bases between the two ends. Germline lookup yields CDR1 SEHNR and CDR2 FQNEAQ (reference sequence). The CDR3 is made up of 14 amino acids. The CDR3 loop reads CASRGGPSIHEQFF. CDR3 DNA sequence: TGTGCCAGCAGGGGCGGGCCCTCCATTCATGAGCAGTTCTTC.

This clone was seen once. The V gene is TRBV9, the J gene TRBJ1-2; 7 bases align to TRBD1. Germline V gene sequence: CDR1 SGDLS, CDR2 YYNGEE. Trimming took 4 bases from V and 8 from J; bases not matched to a gene: 8. CDR3 length equals 13 residues. The CDR3 region is CASSLGTVRGYTF. For the CDR3, the DNA is TGTGCCAGCAGCCTGGGGACAGTCCGAGGCTACACCTTC.

The CDR3 nucleotides read TGTGCCAGCAGCATAGGGCGCATGAACACTGAAGCTTTCTTT. This codes for CASSIGRMNTEAFF. The V and J genes are TRBV9 and TRBJ1-1; no reliable D call. Trimming pared 4 bases from V and 0 bases from J, leaving 10 bases between. The germline V gene has CDR1 SGDLS and CDR2 YYNGEE. The CDR3 runs 14 residues.

The chain employs TRBV2 and TRBJ2-7, with 9 bases lining up with TRBD2. Germline V gene sequence: CDR1 SNHLY, CDR2 FYNNEI. Trimming removed 6 bases from V and 3 bases from J; junction bases left unmatched: 9. The CDR3 totals 15 residues. The CDR3 nucleotides read TGTGCCAGCAGGGTGACTAGCGGTGGTTACTACGAGCAGTACTTC. Amino acid sequence: CASRVTSGGYYEQYF.

This chain uses TRBV4-2 with TRBJ2-1, with a possible D match to TRBD2 (5 bases). The CDR3 has 17 amino acids. Trimming took 1 base from V and 7 from J, leaving 20 bases between them. CDR1 and CDR2 from the germline V gene are LGHNA and YNFKEQ. The CDR3 bases are TGTGCCAGCAGCCAAGTCGTAGCGTTTGGTAGGAGGAATGAGCAGTTCTTC. Residues: CASSQVVAFGRRNEQFF.

The chain recombines TRBV6-5 with TRBJ1-4, with no clear D. The CDR3 consists of 15 residues. Germline V CDR1 and CDR2: MNHEY, SVGAGI. Trimming took 2 bases from V and 0 from J, leaving 7 bases between them. In DNA form, the CDR3 reads TGTGCCAGCAGTTACCAGTTTGCAACTAATGAAAAACTGTTTTTT. Translation: CASSYQFATNEKLFF.

This chain connects TRBV18 to TRBJ1-2; possible D gene TRBD1, 5 bases. This CDR3 contains 14 residues. In germline, CDR1 is KGHSH, CDR2 LQKENI. With 2 bases removed from V and 4 bases from J, the gap between germline ends came to 11 bases. Here the CDR3 reads CASSPSGSGYGYTF. The CDR3 region has the DNA TGTGCCAGCTCACCATCAGGGTCGGGCTATGGCTACACCTTC. Variable domain in full (rest from reference TRBV18 and TRBJ1-2): NAGVMQNPRHLVRRRGQEARLRCSPMKGHSHVYWYRQLPEEGLKFMVYLQKENIIDESGMPKERFSAEFPKEGPSILRIQQVVRGDSAAYFCASSPSGSGYGYTFGSGTRLTVV.

The genes are TRBV4-1 and TRBJ1-2; D unclear. The CDR3 sequence is 15 residues long. The germline V gene has CDR1 MGHRA and CDR2 YSYEKL. Trimming stripped 2 bases from V and 3 bases from J, with 13 bases between. The CDR3, as DNA: TGCGCCAGCAGCCAACCCAGCACCAGGTACTATGGCTACACCTTC. Residues: CASSQPSTRYYGYTF.